This TCR beta chain was captured in a study of response to subunit inactivated influenza vaccine. Study-wide results and caveats: Authors proposed each seasonal influenza vaccination draws in few new T cells.

TCRdb re-called the RT-PCR reads with MiXCR, one entry per CDR3 protein. The sample carries about 500,000 distinct CDR3 sequences, around 7.9% recorded once. V gave up 1 base and J gave up 0 bases, with 7 bases separating them. Germline-derived CDR1 and CDR2 are MGHRA and YSYEKL. The CDR3 contains 15 residues. In its sample, this clonotype was seen a few times. Its target is not known. The gene calls are TRBV4-1 and TRBJ1-3; D gene ambiguous. Here the sequenced sample was PBMCs from blood, taken roughly 24 months after vaccination. This TCR derives from a man between 45 and 75 years old who received an inactivated influenza vaccine. The CDR3 loop reads CASSQGLVSGNTIYF. The DNA of the CDR3 is TGCGCCAGCAGCCAAGGACTGGTCTCTGGAAACACCATATATTTT.